Following are 29 T cell receptor beta chains from one sample sequenced in a study of early stage breast cancer tumors (TCRdb year 2017). Libraries came from the immunoSEQ multiplex PCR assay. TCRdb holds this immuneACCESS table with in-frame rearrangements only. Some clones are missing; in checked studies, unresolved V genes explain under half, and the rest has no known cause. Across this sample there are almost 55,000 clones, with around nine tenths seen only once. The ten largest make up more than 4% of the sample. The sample was blood. The receptors here all came from a person in their 70s with breast cancer.

The chain uses TRBV30 and TRBJ2-7, with TRBD1 matching over 8 bases. With V trimmed by 4 bases and J by 6 bases, 17 bases remained unmatched. Germline assignment: CDR1 GTSNPN and CDR2 SVGIG (reference sequence). The length of the CDR3 is 16 residues. CDR3 nucleotide sequence: TGTGCCTGGACACCCCACTCCGGGACAGGCGTCTTCGAGCAGTACTTC. Encoded protein: CAWTPHSGTGVFEQYF.

This chain uses TRBV19 with TRBJ2-5, with TRBD1 as a possible D gene (5 bases). This CDR3 spans 14 amino acids. Trimming pared 3 bases from V and 4 bases from J, leaving 12 bases between. The germline CDR1 and CDR2 sequences are LNHDA and SQIVND (reference sequence). The CDR3 region is CASSIRQKPETQYF. The DNA for the CDR3 is TGTGCCAGTAGTATCAGACAGAAGCCAGAGACCCAGTACTTC.

The rearrangement uses TRBV28 and TRBJ2-2; maybe TRBD2 (5 bases). Germline V lookup: CDR1 MDHEN, CDR2 SYDVKM. V shed 6 bases and J shed 0 bases, with 11 bases lying between them. This CDR3 has 15 amino acids. For the CDR3, the DNA is TGTGCCAGCAGATGGGAGCGGCCGAACACCGGGGAGCTGTTTTTT. Translated, it gives CASRWERPNTGELFF.

The chain links TRBV6-5 to TRBJ2-3, with 7 bases that match TRBD1. Per germline, CDR1 MNHEY and CDR2 SVGAGI. J was trimmed by 5 bases and V by 0 bases; bases with no gene match: 5. The CDR3 length is 15 residues. Here the CDR3 DNA reads TGTGCCAGCAGTTACTCGTATACAGGGGTAGATACGCAGTATTTT. Its translation: CASSYSYTGVDTQYF.

The sample holds one count of this clone. J is TRBJ1-1 and V is TRBV29-1; 8 bases are shared with TRBD1. The CDR3 extends over 14 amino acids. The J segment lost 4 bases and the V segment lost 8 bases, leaving 12 bases of the junction unmatched. Germline-derived CDR1 and CDR2 are SQVTM and ANQGSEA. The CDR3 spells CSSKQGALGTEAFF. DNA of the CDR3: TGCAGCTCAAAGCAGGGGGCGCTGGGCACTGAAGCTTTCTTT. Complete variable domain (other parts from reference TRBV29-1 and TRBJ1-1): SAVISQKPSRDICQRGTSLTIQCQVDSQVTMMFWYRQQPGQSLTLIATANQGSEATYESGFVIDKFPISRPNLTFSTLTVSNMSPEDSSIYLCSSKQGALGTEAFFGQGTRLTVV.

The rearrangement uses TRBV7-2 and TRBJ2-5; TRBD2 might be the D (6 bases). Between the trimmed V and J ends, which lost 3 bases and 4 bases, there was a span of 15 bases. The CDR3 length is 15 residues. The germline V gene has CDR1 SGHTA and CDR2 FQGNSA. The CDR3 protein is CASSFWAQGGETQYF. The CDR3 DNA sequence: TGTGCCAGCAGCTTTTGGGCTCAGGGAGGAGAGACCCAGTACTTC. The full variable domain, rest sourced from reference TRBV7-2 and TRBJ2-5, is GAGVSQSPSNKVTEKGKDVELRCDPISGHTALYWYRQSLGQGLEFLIYFQGNSAPDKSGLPSDRFSAERTGGSVSTLTIQRTQQEDSAVYLCASSFWAQGGETQYFGPGTRLLVL.

The V call is TRBV7-9, the J call TRBJ2-3; a possible D gene is TRBD1 (5 bases). The CDR3 consists of 13 residues. V lost 5 bases to trimming and J lost 8 bases, with 14 bases between them. Germline-derived CDR1 and CDR2 are SEHNR and FQNEAQ (reference sequence). The CDR3 region has the DNA TGTGCCAGCAGCGGGGCTATGTGGGGTACGCAGTATTTT. This codes for CASSGAMWGTQYF.

This chain links TRBV9 with TRBJ2-7; D is ambiguous. This CDR3 comprises 14 residues. V lost 4 bases to trimming and J lost 3 bases, with 14 bases between them. Germline V CDR1 and CDR2: SGDLS, YYNGEE. CDR3 DNA: TGTGCCAGCAGCCCCCGGGTTTTCGGCTACGAGCAGTACTTC. Encoded protein: CASSPRVFGYEQYF.

The gene calls are TRBV25-1 and TRBJ1-3, with D possibly TRBD1 on 5 matching bases. The ends were cut back, 8 bases at V and 0 bases at J, with 14 bases in the middle. Germline V gene data show CDR1 as MGHDK and CDR2 as SYGVNS. The CDR3 consists of 15 residues. The CDR3 reads CASAQGGLSGNTIYF. CDR3 nucleotide sequence: TGTGCCAGCGCCCAGGGCGGCCTCTCTGGAAACACCATATATTTT.

The chain carries TRBV29-1 and TRBJ1-2, with D perhaps matching TRBD1 (6 bases). Trimming shortened V by 7 bases and J by 7 bases, and 16 bases separated the two germline ends. The CDR3 has 12 amino acids. Germline CDR1 and CDR2: SQVTM and ANQGSEA. CDR3 DNA sequence: TGCAGCGGGGGTGACAGGTCCGGTGGCTACACCTTC. As protein: CSGGDRSGGYTF.

V usage is TRBV4-3 and J usage is TRBJ1-1, with D maybe TRBD1 (5 bases). Trimming pared 5 bases from V and 10 bases from J, leaving 14 bases between. Germline assignment: CDR1 LGHNA and CDR2 YSLEER. The CDR3 is 12 amino acids. The CDR3 bases are TGCGCCAGCAGCGGGGCGAGGGAGGCAGCTTTCTTT. Protein sequence: CASSGAREAAFF.

This clone occurred once. The CDR3 spells CASSLEPFYEQYF. Written as DNA, the CDR3 is TGTGCCAGCAGCTTAGAGCCTTTCTACGAGCAGTACTTC. The V and J genes are TRBV7-2 and TRBJ2-7; unclear D gene. CDR1 and CDR2 (germline): SGHTA, FQGNSA. The ends were cut back, 1 base at V and 3 bases at J, with 7 bases in the middle. This CDR3 has 13 residues. The full variable domain, in which reference TRBV7-2 and TRBJ2-7 provide the parts outside the CDR3, is GAGVSQSPSNKVTEKGKDVELRCDPISGHTALYWYRQSLGQGLEFLIYFQGNSAPDKSGLPSDRFSAERTGGSVSTLTIQRTQQEDSAVYLCASSLEPFYEQYFGPGTRLTVT.

The V gene is TRBV2, the J gene TRBJ2-7; D might be TRBD2 (6 bases). V was pared by 6 bases and J by 2 bases, with 14 bases between. CDR1 and CDR2 (germline): SNHLY, FYNNEI. CDR3 length equals 14 residues. The CDR3 nucleotides read TGTGCCAGCAGACCCAGTGGGACTCCCTACGAGCAGTACTTC. Translating gives CASRPSGTPYEQYF. Supplemented by reference TRBV2 and TRBJ2-7, the full variable domain reads EPEVTQTPSHQVTQMGQEVILRCVPISNHLYFYWYRQILGQKVEFLVSFYNNEISEKSEIFDDQFSVERPDGSNFTLKIRSTKLEDSAMYFCASRPSGTPYEQYFGPGTRLTVT.

A single count supports this clone. This chain links TRBV6-6 with TRBJ1-1, with unresolved D. Trimming left V 0 bases short and J 1 base short, with 9 bases between. Germline V lookup: CDR1 MNHNY, CDR2 SVGAGI (reference sequence). The CDR3 is 15 residues long. CDR3 residues: CASSYSLTGNTEAFF. The CDR3, as DNA: TGTGCCAGCAGTTACTCCCTAACGGGGAACACTGAAGCTTTCTTT.

The genes are TRBV27 and TRBJ2-7; the match to TRBD1 covers 8 bases. J gave up 2 bases and V 5 bases, and 8 bases lay outside the gene matches. The CDR3 loop spans 15 amino acids. Germline V gene sequence: CDR1 MNHEY, CDR2 SMNVEV (reference sequence). CDR3 DNA sequence: TGTGCCAGCAGTCGTGGACAGGGAGGCACCTACGAGCAGTACTTC. Translating gives CASSRGQGGTYEQYF.

The V and J genes are TRBV18 and TRBJ2-2; 7 bases align to TRBD2. This CDR3 contains 16 residues. Germline CDR1 KGHSH, CDR2 LQKENI. V lost 2 bases to trimming and J lost 7 bases; unmatched junction nucleotides: 10. CDR3 residues: CASSPIRREPNGELFF. CDR3 sequence (DNA): TGTGCCAGCTCACCAATTCGGCGGGAGCCGAACGGGGAGCTGTTTTTT.

The gene calls are TRBV6-6 and TRBJ2-1; TRBD2 might be the D (6 bases). Germline V gene sequence: CDR1 MNHNY, CDR2 SVGAGI (reference sequence). V was cut by 3 bases and J by 5 bases, with 11 bases left in between. This CDR3 is built from 14 residues. The CDR3 loop reads CASSYGGTDNEQFF. The DNA of the CDR3 is TGTGCCAGCAGTTATGGGGGGACCGACAATGAGCAGTTCTTC.

The chain recombines TRBV7-2 with TRBJ2-7; 8 bases are shared with TRBD1. Per germline, CDR1 SGHTA and CDR2 FQGNSA. Losses at the gene ends were 4 bases for V and 13 bases for J; bases not matched to a gene: 15. This CDR3 spans 14 amino acids. The CDR3: CASSSAAGTGLGYF. The DNA for the CDR3 is TGTGCCAGCAGCTCAGCGGCCGGGACAGGACTGGGATACTTC.

The V and J genes are TRBV19 and TRBJ2-1, with 7 nucleotides matching TRBD2. The V segment lost 6 bases and the J segment 2 bases; nucleotides outside the gene matches: 4. Germline V CDR1 and CDR2: LNHDA, SQIVND (reference sequence). CDR3 size: 14 residues. The CDR3 DNA is TGTGCCAGTAGCGGGGGGATCGCCTACAATGAGCAGTTCTTC. The encoded protein is CASSGGIAYNEQFF. The full variable domain, completed using reference TRBV19 and TRBJ2-1, is DGGITQSPKYLFRKEGQNVTLSCEQNLNHDAMYWYRQDPGQGLRLIYYSQIVNDFQKGDIAEGYSVSREKKESFPLTVTSAQKNPTAFYLCASSGGIAYNEQFFGPGTRLTVL.

The genes are TRBV9 and TRBJ2-2, with D perhaps TRBD1 (8 bases). Trimming removed 2 bases at V and 4 bases at J, with 21 bases between. The CDR3 totals 18 residues. From germline, CDR1 is SGDLS and CDR2 YYNGEE. The CDR3 DNA reads TGTGCCAGCAGCGTCTCACCCCGGACAGGGAGGGGCACCGGGGAGCTGTTTTTT. This codes for CASSVSPRTGRGTGELFF.

The V gene is TRBV5-1, the J gene TRBJ2-5; D perhaps matches TRBD2 (5 bases). The CDR3 contains 14 residues. Germline V gives CDR1 SGHRS, CDR2 YFSETQ. Between the trimmed V and J ends, which lost 5 bases and 0 bases, there was a span of 11 bases. The CDR3 DNA is TGCGCCAGCAGGTTAAACGGGAACCAAGAGACCCAGTACTTC. It specifies CASRLNGNQETQYF.

This rearrangement joins TRBV2 to TRBJ2-7; the match to TRBD2 covers 7 bases. With 11 bases clipped from V and 0 bases from J, the junction kept 7 bases outside the gene matches. CDR3 size: 13 residues. Germline V gene lookup returns CDR1 SNHLY and CDR2 FYNNEI. The chain's CDR3 is CAGTGGISYEQYF. The CDR3 DNA sequence: TGTGCCGGTACGGGGGGTATCTCCTACGAGCAGTACTTC.

The rearrangement uses TRBV6-5 and TRBJ2-7; 9 bases are shared with TRBD2. J was trimmed by 5 bases and V by 2 bases; bases with no gene match: 10. The CDR3 runs to 16 residues. Germline V gene lookup returns CDR1 MNHEY and CDR2 SVGAGI. CDR3 coding DNA: TGTGCCAGCAGTTACGGATCCGGGACTAGCACCAACGAGCAGTACTTC. Amino acid sequence: CASSYGSGTSTNEQYF.

The chain combines TRBV28 with TRBJ2-7; 8 positions match TRBD2. CDR1 and CDR2 (germline): MDHEN, SYDVKM. The CDR3 is 15 residues long. The V segment lost 4 bases and the J segment 3 bases; nucleotides outside the gene matches: 8. The CDR3 protein is CASSSTGLGFYEQYF. CDR3 in DNA: TGTGCCAGCAGTTCCACGGGACTAGGGTTCTACGAGCAGTACTTC.

The chain carries TRBV7-9 and TRBJ1-1; D remains unclear. CDR1 and CDR2 (germline): SEHNR, FQNEAQ (reference sequence). This CDR3 has 13 amino acids. Trimming cost V 9 bases and J 1 base, with 12 bases left between them. Here the CDR3 DNA reads TGTGCCAGTAGGACGCGGGAGAACACTGAAGCTTTCTTT. Residues: CASRTRENTEAFF.

The J gene is TRBJ1-4, the V gene TRBV11-2; D call uncertain. V was clipped by 2 bases and J by 14 bases, with 18 bases between them. The length of the CDR3 is 14 residues. Germline values: CDR1 SGHAT, CDR2 FQNNGV. The CDR3 nucleotides read TGTGCCAGCAGCTTACTTCAAGGTGGAGGCGGGCTGTTTTTT. Its translation is CASSLLQGGGGLFF.

The gene calls are TRBV28 and TRBJ1-4; 9 positions agree with TRBD1. Germline CDR1 and CDR2: MDHEN and SYDVKM. This CDR3 is 14 amino acids long. Trimming took 5 bases from V and 7 from J; bases not matched to a gene: 5. The CDR3 sequence is CASSKQGAGEKLFF. CDR3 in DNA: TGTGCCAGCAGTAAACAGGGGGCGGGTGAAAAACTGTTTTTT.

V is TRBV19 and J is TRBJ1-5; 10 bases align to TRBD1. After removal of 6 bases from V and 0 bases from J, the junction contained 14 bases not matched to a gene. In germline, CDR1 is LNHDA, CDR2 SQIVND (reference sequence). CDR3 length: 19 amino acids. CDR3: CASRGRGTGDIYSNQPQHF. CDR3 nucleotide sequence: TGTGCCAGTAGAGGGAGAGGGACAGGGGACATTTATAGCAATCAGCCCCAGCATTTT.

This clone was detected only once. The CDR3 sequence: CASGIAVAGVGEQYF. CDR3 in DNA: TGTGCCAGCGGCATCGCCGTAGCGGGAGTAGGTGAGCAGTACTTC. This chain uses TRBV28 with TRBJ2-7; 9 bases line up with TRBD2. Germline values: CDR1 MDHEN, CDR2 SYDVKM. The CDR3 extends over 15 amino acids. The ends lost 8 bases at V and 7 bases at J; junction bases unmatched: 15.